Here is one TCR beta chain with its context. Its antigen is currently unknown. The data belong to a study of shared clonotypes between healthy human individuals. Findings and caveats of the study: The generation probabilities recorded for non-shared clonotypes fell below those of clonotypes shared by all four donors. Across subsets, estimated richness was generally greater for naive than for memory populations. Clonotypes that were shared across a few donors made up roughly 5% of naive CD4 clonotypes.

TCRdb's copy holds only in-frame clones and misses some; the assay was immunoSEQ multiplex PCR. This repertoire shows some 2 million clones, about 95% found once; its top ten account for 0.9% to 1.3%. V shed 3 bases and J 4 bases; nucleotides not matched to a gene: 16. The CDR3 has 21 amino acids. Germline CDR1 LGHNA, CDR2 YSLEER. It was CD45RO-negative cells, positively selected for CCR7, that made up naive CD8 cells, with terminally differentiated effector memory CD45RA+ cells excluded. The TCR comes from a man aged 18 to 30 in good health. Sequenced sample: naive CD8+ T cells sorted from blood. The chain couples TRBV4-3 to TRBJ2-1; 15 positions agree with TRBD2. In DNA form, the CDR3 reads TGCGCCAGCAGCCACAATCGTTATGGACTAGCGGGAGGGTTCAAGTACAATGAGCAGTTCTTC. This gives the protein CASSHNRYGLAGGFKYNEQFF.